This section outlines one T cell receptor beta chain sequence together with its context. What it binds is unknown. This sample was taken from a study of a mutant IDH1 vaccine in newly diagnosed glioma. At the level of the study: Of the patients given treatment, 62.5% were male and 37.5% were female, and a mean age of about 44 years was recorded. Patients previously underwent radiotherapy, temozolomide, or both, and most underwent both. Regarding the study as a whole: Vaccine-induced immune responses were detected in 85% to 95% of patients.

TCRdb keeps only in-frame clones here, not all; method: immunoSEQ multiplex PCR. The sample carries 59,000 or so clones, 75% to 95% recorded once. Regarding time point: baseline, week 1 (first vaccination visit). Noted treatment: pre-vaccination baseline after standard-of-care therapy. Patients carried new grade 3 or 4 IDH1-mutant astrocytomas lacking nuclear ATRX. V was pared by 4 bases and J by 8 bases, with 9 bases between. Germline V gene data show CDR1 as SNHLY and CDR2 as FYNNEI. This CDR3 is built from 12 residues. The TCR comes from a man between 45 and 60 years old with glioma. V usage is TRBV2 and J usage is TRBJ2-1; D not certain. The material was PBMCs, obtained from a glioma patient treated with radiotherapy, temozolomide or both. CDR3 protein: CASSVSRDEQFF. Here the CDR3 DNA reads TGTGCCAGCAGTGTTTCTCGCGATGAGCAGTTCTTC.